This T cell receptor beta chain comes out of a study of cytomegalovirus exposure and HLA in healthy donors. Study-wide results and caveats: Specificity for CMV antigens was confirmed in vitro for a few of the CMV-associated chains. Within the data, a cluster of highly shared sequence variants was likely a sequencing artifact. From TCR beta sequences, most subjects' HLA-A and HLA-B alleles were reportedly predicted accurately.

This PCR relied on a set of 60 Vbeta primers and 13 Jbeta primers. TCRdb keeps only in-frame clones here, not all; method: immunoSEQ multiplex PCR. The sample lists about 180,000 clones, about three quarters seen once, with 3.7% in the top ten. Germline values: CDR1 SNHLY, CDR2 FYNNEI. V was cut by 8 bases and J by 2 bases, with 25 bases left in between. The length of the CDR3 is 17 residues. A word on this clone: The antigen remains unidentified.

Sequencing was performed on PBMCs. This clonotype originated in a woman aged 60 to 75 in good health and CMV-seropositive. The genes are TRBV2 and TRBJ2-7; perhaps TRBD1 as D (8 bases). The CDR3 nucleotides are TGTGCCAGCGCTAAAGGGGGGGCAGGGGGCTTTACCTACGAGCAGTACTTC. Translating it yields CASAKGGAGGFTYEQYF.